The 23 T cell receptor beta chains below come from one sample, sequenced in a study of OX40 agonist ivuxolimab in advanced cancers. Assay used: immunoSEQ multiplex PCR; TCRdb lists only in-frame clones, some missing. The sample contains about 94,000 clones, approximately 95% of which appear only once. Sequenced material: CD4+ or CD8+ T cells sorted from blood, taken in a trial of the OX40 agonist ivuxolimab. These receptors were obtained from an adult with an advanced solid tumor such as melanoma, head and neck, liver or kidney cancer.

CDR3: CAISEMDRGYGYTF. The CDR3 DNA follows: TGTGCCATCAGTGAGATGGACAGGGGTTATGGCTACACCTTC. This sequence joins TRBV10-3 and TRBJ1-2; 9 nucleotides line up with TRBD1. In germline, CDR1 is ENHRY, CDR2 SYGVKD. V gave up 2 bases and J gave up 5 bases; unmatched junction bases: 3. The CDR3 loop spans 14 amino acids.

The chain carries TRBV5-8 and TRBJ1-5; 12 bases are shared with TRBD1. V trimming: 4 bases; J trimming: 4 bases; junction bases outside the gene matches: 6. The CDR3 consists of 16 residues. Germline loops: CDR1 SGHTS, CDR2 YDEGEE. Here the CDR3 DNA reads TGTGCCAGCAGCCCAGGGACAGGGGGCGTAAATCAGCCCCAGCATTTT. This translates into CASSPGTGGVNQPQHF.

The chain joins TRBV29-1 to TRBJ1-6; 8 bases line up with TRBD1. The J segment lost 6 bases and the V segment lost 7 bases, leaving 5 bases of the junction unmatched. The length of the CDR3 is 13 residues. Germline V CDR1 and CDR2: SQVTM, ANQGSEA. CDR3 bases: TGCAGCGCACAACAGGGGGTTAATTCACCCCTCCACTTT. This gives the protein CSAQQGVNSPLHF.

V gene TRBV28 combines with J gene TRBJ2-1; 11 bases line up with TRBD2. The V gene's germline CDR1 is MDHEN and CDR2 SYDVKM. CDR3 length: 15 residues. V lost 7 bases to trimming and J lost 4 bases; unmatched junction nucleotides: 6. Here the CDR3 DNA reads TGTGCCAGCAAGGAGGCTAGCGGGGGGTACAATGAGCAGTTCTTC. This sequence encodes CASKEASGGYNEQFF.

This sequence joins TRBV5-5 and TRBJ1-5; D call uncertain. Trimming removed 1 base from V and 4 bases from J, with 6 bases in between. This CDR3 comprises 13 residues. In germline, CDR1 is SGHKS, CDR2 YYEKEE (reference sequence). The CDR3 nucleotides are TGTGCCAGCAGCTTGAGAGCTAATCAGCCCCAGCATTTT. This gives the protein CASSLRANQPQHF.

In nucleotides, the CDR3 is TGCGTCGGGACTAGCGACTACGAGCAGTACTTC. The encoded protein is CVGTSDYEQYF. The chain has TRBV20-1 and TRBJ2-7; 10 nucleotides line up with TRBD2. The V gene's germline CDR1 is DFQATT and CDR2 SNEGSKA (reference sequence). The CDR3 extends over 11 amino acids.

The chain has TRBV7-2 and TRBJ2-5; tentative D call: TRBD2 (6 bases). The germline V and J ends were trimmed by 5 bases and 2 bases, with 9 bases remaining between them. The CDR3 length is 13 residues. Per the germline V gene, CDR1 is SGHTA and CDR2 is FQGNSA. The CDR3 sequence: CASSRDLQETQYF. In DNA, the CDR3 is TGTGCCAGCAGCCGGGACTTGCAAGAGACCCAGTACTTC. The full variable domain, in which reference TRBV7-2 and TRBJ2-5 provide the parts outside the CDR3, is GAGVSQSPSNKVTEKGKDVELRCDPISGHTALYWYRQSLGQGLEFLIYFQGNSAPDKSGLPSDRFSAERTGGSVSTLTIQRTQQEDSAVYLCASSRDLQETQYFGPGTRLLVL.

In DNA form, the CDR3 reads TGTGCCAGCAGCCTAGCGGGGGGAAGCACAGATACGCAGTATTTT. This translates into CASSLAGGSTDTQYF. The chain employs TRBV11-3 and TRBJ2-3; 11 positions agree with TRBD2. The V gene's germline CDR1 is SGHNT and CDR2 YENEEA. Unmatched junction bases numbered 1, after V lost 5 bases and J lost 0 bases. The CDR3 totals 15 residues.

V usage is TRBV7-9 and J usage is TRBJ2-6; no reliable D call. Germline V gene lookup returns CDR1 SEHNR and CDR2 FQNEAQ (reference sequence). This CDR3 contains 17 residues. The ends were cut back, 2 bases at V and 0 bases at J, with 11 bases in the middle. Here the CDR3 DNA reads TGTGCCAGCAGCTTACGCACAGACGGCTCTGGGGCCAACGTCCTGACTTTC. It translates to CASSLRTDGSGANVLTF.

The J gene is TRBJ1-2, the V gene TRBV18, with TRBD1 matching over 10 bases. The CDR3 has 16 amino acids. Losses at the gene ends were 3 bases for V and 6 bases for J; bases not matched to a gene: 10. Germline CDR1 is KGHSH and CDR2 is LQKENI. The DNA for the CDR3 is TGTGCCAGCTCACCTTTCCGGGACAGGGGTATAGATGGCTACACCTTC. Translated: CASSPFRDRGIDGYTF.

The CDR3 spells CASSLGPGKTQYF. CDR3 bases: TGTGCCAGCAGCCTCGGCCCCGGAAAGACCCAGTACTTC. The chain has TRBV7-8 and TRBJ2-5; D is unclear. Per the germline V gene, CDR1 is SGHVS and CDR2 is FQNEAQ. The CDR3 has 13 residues. Trimming pared 5 bases from V and 6 bases from J, leaving 13 bases between.

This chain links TRBV6-5 with TRBJ1-6; D remains ambiguous. Germline V gene sequence: CDR1 MNHEY, CDR2 SVGAGI. Trimming pared 5 bases from V and 0 bases from J, leaving 8 bases between. The CDR3 is made up of 15 amino acids. CDR3 sequence reads: CASSPASSYNSPLHF. DNA of the CDR3: TGTGCCAGCAGTCCCGCGAGCTCCTATAATTCACCCCTCCACTTT.

This clone has only one observation. The CDR3 region is CASSPRHSGAYEQYF. The CDR3 region has the DNA TGTGCCAGTAGTCCCCGGCACAGCGGCGCTTACGAGCAGTACTTC. The rearrangement links TRBV19 to TRBJ2-7; D perhaps matches TRBD2 (5 bases). The CDR3 spans 15 residues. Trimming took off 5 bases at V and 4 bases at J, with 18 bases between the two ends. Germline CDR1 is LNHDA and CDR2 is SQIVND (reference sequence).

V gene TRBV7-2 combines with J gene TRBJ1-5, with TRBD1 matching 10 bases. The germline V gene encodes CDR1 SGHTA and CDR2 FQGNSA. Trimming took 1 base from V and 6 from J; bases not matched to a gene: 3. This CDR3 has 15 residues. In DNA, the CDR3 is TGTGCCAGCAGCTTAGGACAGGGGGCGGGTCAGCCCCAGCATTTT. Protein: CASSLGQGAGQPQHF.

The chain couples TRBV6-5 to TRBJ2-1; 15 nucleotides agree with TRBD2. J gave up 10 bases and V 8 bases, and 6 bases lay outside the gene matches. Germline CDR1 is MNHEY and CDR2 is SVGAGI. This CDR3 spans 14 amino acids. The CDR3 nucleotides are TGTGCCAGCCGGACTAGCGGGAGGGCCAGGGAGCAGTTCTTC. This translates into CASRTSGRAREQFF.

V usage is TRBV5-4 and J usage is TRBJ2-7, with 7 bases fitting TRBD1. Germline V lookup: CDR1 SGHNT, CDR2 YYREEE (reference sequence). After removal of 4 bases from V and 0 bases from J, the junction contained 7 bases not matched to a gene. The CDR3 is made up of 15 amino acids. The CDR3 reads CASSIQGYFSYEQYF. Here the CDR3 DNA reads TGTGCCAGCAGCATACAGGGGTATTTCTCCTACGAGCAGTACTTC.

The J gene is TRBJ1-1, the V gene TRBV7-2; perhaps TRBD1 as D (6 bases). Trimming took 3 bases from V and 4 from J, leaving 15 bases between them. There are 15 residues in the CDR3. CDR1 is SGHTA, CDR2 FQGNSA, per germline. The CDR3 bases are TGTGCCAGCAGCTTTCACCCCCTAGGGGGCACTGAAGCTTTCTTT. Amino acids: CASSFHPLGGTEAFF. Filled out from reference TRBV7-2 and TRBJ1-1, the complete variable domain reads GAGVSQSPSNKVTEKGKDVELRCDPISGHTALYWYRQSLGQGLEFLIYFQGNSAPDKSGLPSDRFSAERTGGSVSTLTIQRTQQEDSAVYLCASSFHPLGGTEAFFGQGTRLTVV.

The rearrangement links TRBV18 to TRBJ1-1, with D possibly TRBD1 on 5 matching bases. V lost 8 bases and J 1 base, leaving 23 bases between the germline ends. In germline, CDR1 is KGHSH, CDR2 LQKENI. This CDR3 is 17 amino acids long. CDR3 in DNA: TGTGCCAGCGGCTCGACAGAAGGGTTTGGGTGGAACACTGAAGCTTTCTTT. It is translated as CASGSTEGFGWNTEAFF.

The rearrangement joins TRBV28 to TRBJ1-6, with unresolved D. This CDR3 has 14 amino acids. Germline V gene data show CDR1 as MDHEN and CDR2 as SYDVKM. Trimming left V 3 bases short and J 10 bases short, with 13 bases between. The CDR3 nucleotides are TGTGCCAGCAGTTTGCCCTTTGGCCAATCACCCCTCCACTTT. Its translation is CASSLPFGQSPLHF.

The genes are TRBV6-6 and TRBJ1-2; no firm D call. CDR3 length: 12 residues. Trimming took off 6 bases at V and 8 bases at J, with 13 bases between the two ends. Looked up from germline, CDR1 is MNHNY and CDR2 is SVGAGI (reference sequence). In DNA form, the CDR3 reads TGTGCCAGCAGGTACACAGAGGGCGGCTACACCTTC. It encodes CASRYTEGGYTF.

The chain uses TRBV6-1 and TRBJ2-2, with a tentative D call TRBD1 (6 bases). Germline-derived CDR1 and CDR2 are MNHNS and SASEGT. Trimming removed 2 bases at V and 7 bases at J, with 20 bases between. The CDR3 runs 17 residues. The CDR3 reads CASSEYGTRAGDGELFF. CDR3 in DNA: TGTGCCAGCAGTGAATATGGGACGAGGGCAGGGGACGGGGAGCTGTTTTTT.

This chain links TRBV14 with TRBJ1-2; perhaps TRBD1 as D (6 bases). V was trimmed by 0 bases and J by 3 bases, leaving 11 bases between them. This CDR3 contains 15 residues. Germline V CDR1 and CDR2: SGHDN, FVKESK. CDR3 sequence: CASSQEVGGDYGYTF. CDR3 sequence (DNA): TGTGCCAGCAGCCAAGAGGTAGGGGGGGACTATGGCTACACCTTC.

V usage is TRBV5-4 and J usage is TRBJ2-2, with a possible D match to TRBD2 (5 bases). V lost 4 bases to trimming and J lost 6 bases, with 10 bases between them. This CDR3 has 13 residues. The germline V gene has CDR1 SGHNT and CDR2 YYREEE (reference sequence). The CDR3 sequence: CASSALAAGELFF. CDR3 coding DNA: TGTGCCAGCAGCGCCCTAGCAGCCGGGGAGCTGTTTTTT.